This TCR beta chain was recovered during a study of shared clonotypes between healthy human individuals. In regard to this clone: The target antigen is unknown.

The study, taken as a whole, reports: Against clonotypes common to all four donors, non-shared ones had lower generation probabilities. Measured sharing among donors was expected to vary with sequencing depth.

Several immunoSEQ plates held equal portions of the genomic DNA taken from each subset. The assay was immunoSEQ multiplex PCR, and TCRdb's table has in-frame clones only and misses some. The repertoire holds 2 million to 2.5 million clones, with more than 90% as singletons. CD45RA+ naive and CD45RA-negative memory subsets were separated from CD4+ cells. The material sequenced was naive CD4+ T cells sorted from blood. Sample subset: CD45RA+ positively selected. This receptor was obtained from a man aged 18 to 30 in good health.

The CDR3 reads CASSLGQGYNEQYF. In DNA, the CDR3 is TGTGCCAGCAGTTTGGGTCAGGGTTATAACGAGCAGTACTTC. The chain links TRBV27 to TRBJ2-7; possibly TRBD1 for D (5 bases). This CDR3 contains 14 residues. Germline lookup yields CDR1 MNHEY and CDR2 SMNVEV (reference sequence). V lost 3 bases and J lost 5, with 14 bases in between.